Shown below are 4 T cell receptor beta chains from a single sample sequenced in a study of human versus mouse CDR3 diversity and MHC coevolution. Data came from immunoSEQ multiplex PCR; TCRdb stores just in-frame clones and leaves some out. The table has tens of thousands of clones, roughly 95% seen once. Specimen: naive CD4+ T cells from blood. Subset described: CD45RO-negative CD62L-positive naive CD4 T cells. These receptors originate from a person between 25 and 75 years old in good health.

V and J are TRBV10-3 and TRBJ1-2; TRBD1 matches at 11 bases. Germline V gene sequence: CDR1 ENHRY, CDR2 SYGVKD. The CDR3 consists of 14 residues. V gave up 6 bases and J gave up 6 bases; unmatched junction bases: 6. CDR3 nucleotides: TGTGCCATCAGGATCGGGACAGGGGGGAATGGCTACACCTTC. This codes for CAIRIGTGGNGYTF.

The chain links TRBV7-3 to TRBJ2-7; D perhaps matches TRBD2 (5 bases). This CDR3 has 13 amino acids. With 4 bases removed from V and 6 bases from J, the gap between germline ends came to 13 bases. In germline, CDR1 is SGHTA, CDR2 FQGTGA. DNA of the CDR3: TGTGCCAGCAGCTCCCGGGGTAGCGTCGAGCAGTACTTC. Residues: CASSSRGSVEQYF.

The V gene is TRBV7-3, the J gene TRBJ2-7; 12 bases fit TRBD2. V lost 3 bases to trimming and J lost 4 bases; unmatched junction nucleotides: 4. In germline, CDR1 is SGHTA, CDR2 FQGTGA. The CDR3 runs 15 residues. CDR3 residues: CASSLTSGGSYEQYF. DNA of the CDR3: TGTGCCAGCAGCTTGACTAGCGGGGGCTCGTACGAGCAGTACTTC. Full variable domain (outside the CDR3, taken from reference TRBV7-3 and TRBJ2-7): GAGVSQTPSNKVTEKGKYVELRCDPISGHTALYWYRQSLGQGPEFLIYFQGTGAADDSGLPNDRFFAVRPEGSVSTLKIQRTERGDSAVYLCASSLTSGGSYEQYFGPGTRLTVT.

The V and J genes are TRBV7-9 and TRBJ2-7, with 8 nucleotides matching TRBD1. The germline V gene has CDR1 SEHNR and CDR2 FQNEAQ (reference sequence). The CDR3 runs to 15 residues. Trimming removed 8 bases from V and 0 bases from J; junction bases left unmatched: 9. CDR3 nucleotide sequence: TGTGCCAGCCGCCCAGGGGGCTCTAGCTCCTACGAGCAGTACTTC. It specifies CASRPGGSSSYEQYF.